This TCR beta chain was documented in a study of blood T cell repertoires in COVID-19. Measured with immunoSEQ multiplex PCR; TCRdb has only the in-frame clones, and not every one. The sample includes fewer than 350,000 clones, 85% seen only once; the top ten take about 2.5%. Germline-derived CDR1 and CDR2 are MNHEY and SVGAGI. The CDR3 spans 13 residues. V dropped 6 bases and J dropped 5 bases, with 14 bases sitting between them. The receptor was isolated from a woman aged 50 to 60 who had recovered from COVID-19. The sequenced sample was PBMCs or T cells enriched from blood (not recorded which). The rearrangement uses TRBV6-5 and TRBJ2-7; perhaps TRBD1 as D (5 bases). CDR3 loop: CASRPPGHNEQYF. CDR3 DNA sequence: TGTGCCAGCAGACCACCCGGACATAACGAGCAGTACTTC.